This record covers a single T cell receptor (beta chain). The target antigen is unknown. This entry is derived from a study of CXCR3-negative and CXCR3-positive naive CD8 T cells. General study findings and limits: Higher TRB CDR3 hydrophobicity marked CXCR3-positive naive cells relative to CXCR3-negative naive cells.

Each TRB cDNA library was prepared by 5' RACE (with UMI labels). TCRdb re-called the 5' RACE reads and shows each CDR3 protein once, DNA omitted. The clone table shows 100,000 to 150,000 distinct CDR3 sequences, with the ten largest holding 0.25% to 0.35%. Germline V gene lookup returns CDR1 SEHNR and CDR2 FQNEAQ (reference sequence). This CDR3 is 12 amino acids long. The V gene is TRBV7-9, the J gene TRBJ2-2. Sequencing was carried out using naive CXCR3- CD8+ T cells from blood. Subset meaning: CD45RO-CCR7+CD27+CD95- naive CD8+ T cells lacking CXCR3 (TNR3-). This clonotype was obtained from a human donor in good health. Some clones in this sample may be carry-over from other donors' samples. The CDR3 spells CASSFSSGELFF.